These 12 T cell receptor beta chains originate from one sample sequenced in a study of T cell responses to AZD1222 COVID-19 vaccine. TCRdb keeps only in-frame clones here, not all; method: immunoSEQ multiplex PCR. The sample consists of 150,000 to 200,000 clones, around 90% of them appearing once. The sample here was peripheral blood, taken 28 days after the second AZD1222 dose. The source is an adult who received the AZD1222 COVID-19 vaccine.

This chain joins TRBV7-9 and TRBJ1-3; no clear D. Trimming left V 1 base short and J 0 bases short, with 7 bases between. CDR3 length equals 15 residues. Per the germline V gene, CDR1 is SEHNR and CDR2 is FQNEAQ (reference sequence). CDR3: CASSLDGSSGNTIYF. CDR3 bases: TGTGCCAGCAGCTTAGATGGTTCCTCTGGAAACACCATATATTTT.

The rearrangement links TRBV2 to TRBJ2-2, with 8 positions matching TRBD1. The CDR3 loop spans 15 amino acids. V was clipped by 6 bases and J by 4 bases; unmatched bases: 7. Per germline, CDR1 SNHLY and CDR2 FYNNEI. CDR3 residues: CASRSGGAGTGELFF. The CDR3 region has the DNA TGTGCCAGCAGATCAGGGGGCGCGGGCACCGGGGAGCTGTTTTTT.

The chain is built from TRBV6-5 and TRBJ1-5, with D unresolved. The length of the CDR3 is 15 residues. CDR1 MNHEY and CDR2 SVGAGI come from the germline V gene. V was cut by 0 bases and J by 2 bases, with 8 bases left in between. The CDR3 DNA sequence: TGTGCCAGCAGTTACTCGAGCGTAGGCAATCAGCCCCAGCATTTT. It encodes CASSYSSVGNQPQHF.

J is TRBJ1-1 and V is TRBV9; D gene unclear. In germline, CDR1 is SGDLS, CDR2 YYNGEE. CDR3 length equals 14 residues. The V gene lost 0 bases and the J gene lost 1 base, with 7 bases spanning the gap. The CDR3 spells CASSVGSTNTEAFF. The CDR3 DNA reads TGTGCCAGCAGCGTAGGTTCGACGAACACTGAAGCTTTCTTT.

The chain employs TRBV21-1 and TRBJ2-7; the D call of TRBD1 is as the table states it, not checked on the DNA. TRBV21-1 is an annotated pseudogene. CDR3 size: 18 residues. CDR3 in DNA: TGTGCCAGCAGCAAAGGGGGTGGGAGGACAGGGGGCACCTACGAGCAGTACTTC. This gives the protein CASSKGGGRTGGTYEQYF.

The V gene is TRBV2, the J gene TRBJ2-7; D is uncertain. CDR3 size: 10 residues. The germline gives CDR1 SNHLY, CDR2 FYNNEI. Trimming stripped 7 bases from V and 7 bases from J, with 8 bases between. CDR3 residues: CASTASEQYF. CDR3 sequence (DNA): TGTGCCAGCACGGCTTCTGAGCAGTACTTC.

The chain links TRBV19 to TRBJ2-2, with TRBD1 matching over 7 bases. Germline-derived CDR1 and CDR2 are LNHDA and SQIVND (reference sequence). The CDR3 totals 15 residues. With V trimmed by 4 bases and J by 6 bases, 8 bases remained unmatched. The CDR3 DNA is TGTGCCAGTAGTAGAGAGACAGGGCGGGCCGGGGAGCTGTTTTTT. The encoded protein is CASSRETGRAGELFF. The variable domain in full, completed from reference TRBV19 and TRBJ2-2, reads DGGITQSPKYLFRKEGQNVTLSCEQNLNHDAMYWYRQDPGQGLRLIYYSQIVNDFQKGDIAEGYSVSREKKESFPLTVTSAQKNPTAFYLCASSRETGRAGELFFGEGSRLTVL.

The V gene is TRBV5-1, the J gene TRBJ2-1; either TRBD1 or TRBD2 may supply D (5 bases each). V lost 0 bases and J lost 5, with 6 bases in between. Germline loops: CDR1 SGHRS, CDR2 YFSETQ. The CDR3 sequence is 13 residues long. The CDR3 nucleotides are TGCGCCAGCAGCTTGGGGGACCACAATGAGCAGTTCTTC. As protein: CASSLGDHNEQFF. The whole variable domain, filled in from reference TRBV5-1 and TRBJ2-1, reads KAGVTQTPRYLIKTRGQQVTLSCSPISGHRSVSWYQQTPGQGLQFLFEYFSETQRNKGNFPGRFSGRQFSNSRSEMNVSTLELGDSALYLCASSLGDHNEQFFGPGTRLTVL.

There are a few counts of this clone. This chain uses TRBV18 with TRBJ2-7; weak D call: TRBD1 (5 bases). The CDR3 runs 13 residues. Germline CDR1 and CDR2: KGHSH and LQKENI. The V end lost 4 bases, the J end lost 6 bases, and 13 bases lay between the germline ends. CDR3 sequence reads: CASSRAGPGEQYF. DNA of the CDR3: TGTGCCAGCTCACGGGCAGGGCCTGGCGAGCAGTACTTC.

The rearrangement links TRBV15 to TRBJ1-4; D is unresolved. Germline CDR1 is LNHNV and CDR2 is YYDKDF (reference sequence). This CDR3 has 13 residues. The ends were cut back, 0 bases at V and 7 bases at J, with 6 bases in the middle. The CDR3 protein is CATSRDPGEKLFF. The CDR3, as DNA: TGTGCCACCAGCAGAGATCCGGGTGAAAAACTGTTTTTT.

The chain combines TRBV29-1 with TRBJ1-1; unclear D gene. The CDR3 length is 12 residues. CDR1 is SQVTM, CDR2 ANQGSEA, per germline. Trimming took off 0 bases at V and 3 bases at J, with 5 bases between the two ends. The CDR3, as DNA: TGCAGCGTTGAAGAGGACTACACTGAAGCTTTCTTT. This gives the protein CSVEEDYTEAFF.

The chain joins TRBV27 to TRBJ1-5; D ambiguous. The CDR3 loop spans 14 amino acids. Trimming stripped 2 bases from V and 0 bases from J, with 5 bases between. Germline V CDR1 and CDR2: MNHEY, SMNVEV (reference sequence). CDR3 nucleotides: TGTGCCAGCAGTTTACGGTATAGCAATCAGCCCCAGCATTTT. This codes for CASSLRYSNQPQHF.